This is a list of T cell receptor beta chains from one sample in a study of T-cell memory formation after mild COVID-19. One entry per CDR3 protein, called by TCRdb with MiXCR from the 5' RACE reads. Of just under 550,000 distinct CDR3 sequences in the sample, around 21% are singletons; the top ten hold 9.5% to 15%. Sequenced input: PBMCs or a T cell subset sorted from them (not recorded which). These TCRs come from an adult woman who had mild COVID-19 (a few samples of this study predate the infection). Cell type and time point are not known. Each CDR3 is given with its conserved first and last residue. A D gene is named only where the DNA matches it firmly. Rows give clone size only sometimes, using once, few, many, or a class for an expanded clone.

V: TRBV7-8
J: TRBJ1-1
D: -
size: -
DNA: TGTGCCAGCAGCTTATCTGTGCCGAACACTGAAGCTTTCTTT
CDR3: CASSLSVPNTEAFF

V: TRBV4-1
J: TRBJ2-7
D: TRBD1
size: few
DNA: TGCGCCAGCAGCCAACTGACAGGGGTCGCCTACGAGCAGTACTTC
CDR3: CASSQLTGVAYEQYF

V: TRBV5-1
J: TRBJ2-1
D: TRBD2
size: few
DNA: TGCGCCAGCAGCCCCTACAGCGGGGGGGCGATGGGTGAGCAGTTCTTC
CDR3: CASSPYSGGAMGEQFF

V: TRBV10-3
J: TRBJ2-1
D: -
size: few
DNA: TGTGCCATCAAGAAAGGAGGGGATGAGCAGTTCTTC
CDR3: CAIKKGGDEQFF

V: TRBV3-1
J: TRBJ2-7
D: TRBD2
size: few
DNA: TGTGCCAGCAGCCAACCGGGACTAGCGGACTACGAGCAGTACTTC
CDR3: CASSQPGLADYEQYF

V: TRBV5-1
J: TRBJ2-7
D: TRBD2
size: few
DNA: TGCGCCAGCAGCTTGCACCTAGCGGGAGCCTACGAGCAGTACTTC
CDR3: CASSLHLAGAYEQYF

V: TRBV2
J: TRBJ2-3
D: -
size: -
DNA: TGTGCCAGCAGTGGGTGGGGTGCATATTTT
CDR3: CASSGWGAYF

V: TRBV6-2/TRBV6-3
J: TRBJ1-2
D: -
size: -
DNA: TGTGCCAGAAGAGGGACCCCGCGTGGCTATGGCTACACCTTC
CDR3: CARRGTPRGYGYTF

V: TRBV24-1
J: TRBJ2-3
D: TRBD2
size: -
DNA: TGTGCCACCAGTGATTCCGGACTAGCGGGAGGTACTAGCACAGATACGCAGTATTTT
CDR3: CATSDSGLAGGTSTDTQYF

V: TRBV24-1
J: TRBJ1-2
D: -
size: once
DNA: TGTGCCACCAGTCGGGGTCCGGACTATGGCTACACCTTC
CDR3: CATSRGPDYGYTF

V: TRBV25-1
J: TRBJ1-5
D: -
size: -
DNA: TGTGCCAGCAGTGAAGATATATTCGGTCAGCCCCAGCATTTT
CDR3: CASSEDIFGQPQHF

V: TRBV18
J: TRBJ2-7
D: -
size: few
DNA: TGTGCCAGCTCACATCCAGGGATAGGGGCCTACGAGCAGTACTTC
CDR3: CASSHPGIGAYEQYF

V: TRBV15
J: TRBJ2-3
D: -
size: few
DNA: TGTGCCACCAGCAACCGACAGGCCCCCGTTACGCAGTATTTT
CDR3: CATSNRQAPVTQYF

V: TRBV7-2
J: TRBJ2-2
D: -
size: few
DNA: -
CDR3: CASSPPAPGSCFF

V: TRBV12-3/TRBV12-4
J: TRBJ2-2
D: -
size: -
DNA: TGTGCCAGCAGGATCGTGGGGCACACCGGGGAGCTGTTTTTT
CDR3: CASRIVGHTGELFF

V: TRBV29-1
J: TRBJ1-2
D: -
size: once
DNA: TGCAGCGCCCCTGATGGGGTCGGGCAAAGCTATGGCTACACCTTC
CDR3: CSAPDGVGQSYGYTF

V: TRBV6-5
J: TRBJ1-5
D: -
size: -
DNA: TGTGCCAGCAGCGCCCAGGGTCTGGGCAATCAGCCCCAGCATTTT
CDR3: CASSAQGLGNQPQHF